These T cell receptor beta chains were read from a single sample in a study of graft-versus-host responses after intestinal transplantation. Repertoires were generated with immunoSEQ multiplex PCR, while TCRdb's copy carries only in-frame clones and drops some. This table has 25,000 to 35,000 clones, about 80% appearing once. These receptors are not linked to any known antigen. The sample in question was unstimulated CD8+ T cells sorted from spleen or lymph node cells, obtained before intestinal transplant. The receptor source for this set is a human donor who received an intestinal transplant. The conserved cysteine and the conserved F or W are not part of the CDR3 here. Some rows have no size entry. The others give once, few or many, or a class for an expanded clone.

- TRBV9 ASSELTGEFYGANVLT
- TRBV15 ATSFASGGAYEQY
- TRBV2 ASSEAGDSYNEQF
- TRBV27 ASSPSTGPWGGPQH
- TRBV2 ASSEAPTSGMGDEQF
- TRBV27 ASSFGTGGHEQY
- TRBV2 ASSPRTSGEYNEQF
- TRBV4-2 ASRPGGPGELF
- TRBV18 ASSQTGTPQPQH
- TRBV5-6 ASSFLAGDYSGNTIY
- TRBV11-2 ASSLGKGPTEAF
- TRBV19 ASSTRHSASYEQY
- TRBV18 ASSLKQGAEQF
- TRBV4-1 ASSPSPGDRNTIY
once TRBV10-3 AIDSVGGYT
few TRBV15 ATSNLGGETQY
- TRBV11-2 ASSFSGGHETQY
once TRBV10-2 ASSWTSGTYEQY
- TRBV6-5 ASSYSMGTGNEQF
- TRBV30 AWSPTLGQQITNYGYT
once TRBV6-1 ASRPGQLSTALH
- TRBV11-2 ASSSSGLAGDPNGELF
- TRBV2 ASSEALMGDLDTQY
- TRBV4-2 ASSHPGNRDPYNSPLH
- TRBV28 ASSPGQRRRNSPLH
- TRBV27 ASSPLTGLTEQY
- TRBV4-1 ASSFVGRGVNTGELF
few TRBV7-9 ASSSGGQPQH